The 7 T cell receptor beta chains reported below all come from one sample, sequenced in a study of blood T cell repertoires in COVID-19. This table comes from immunoSEQ multiplex PCR, and its TCRdb copy is limited to in-frame clones, with some not included. The sample records 300,000 to 350,000 clones, 87% being singletons. The specimen was PBMCs or T cells enriched from blood (not recorded which). The receptors stem from a woman younger than 30 who had recovered from COVID-19.

The V gene is TRBV27, the J gene TRBJ1-1; TRBD1 matches at 8 bases. The germline CDR1 and CDR2 sequences are MNHEY and SMNVEV (reference sequence). This CDR3 spans 15 amino acids. After removal of 1 base from V and 1 base from J, the junction contained 2 bases not matched to a gene. CDR3 sequence: CASSLYQGANTEAFF. CDR3 DNA: TGTGCCAGCAGTTTATACCAGGGGGCGAACACTGAAGCTTTCTTT.

This clone was counted a few times. J is TRBJ1-3 and V is TRBV10-3; tentative D call: TRBD1 (5 bases). CDR3 size: 14 residues. V shed 10 bases and J shed 4 bases, with 17 bases lying between them. The V gene's germline CDR1 is ENHRY and CDR2 SYGVKD. As DNA, the CDR3 is TGTGCCAGCAGGGAATTGGAGTCCGGAAACACCATATATTTT. Amino acids: CASRELESGNTIYF.

This chain uses TRBV10-3 with TRBJ2-1, with TRBD2 identical over 13 bases. The CDR3 spans 18 residues. Trimming cost V 4 bases and J 5 bases; bases outside gene matches: 11. The germline V gene encodes CDR1 ENHRY and CDR2 SYGVKD. DNA for the CDR3: TGTGCCATCAGTGCGTCTTACTCGGGACTAGCGGGAAACAATGAGCAGTTCTTC. This translates into CAISASYSGLAGNNEQFF.

This chain connects TRBV28 to TRBJ1-1, with 7 bases fitting TRBD1. Germline assignment: CDR1 MDHEN and CDR2 SYDVKM. Trimming took 5 bases from V and 5 from J; bases not matched to a gene: 8. The CDR3 length is 14 residues. The CDR3 loop is CASSPRPGQTEAFF. CDR3 nucleotide sequence: TGTGCCAGCAGTCCACGCCCGGGACAGACTGAAGCTTTCTTT. Together with reference TRBV28 and TRBJ1-1, the CDR3 gives the full variable domain: DVKVTQSSRYLVKRTGEKVFLECVQDMDHENMFWYRQDPGLGLRLIYFSYDVKMKEKGDIPEGYSVSREKKERFSLILESASTNQTSMYLCASSPRPGQTEAFFGQGTRLTVV.

The chain uses TRBV28 and TRBJ2-7, with D possibly matching TRBD1 (6 bases). Per the germline V gene, CDR1 is MDHEN and CDR2 is SYDVKM. Trimming cost V 5 bases and J 2 bases, with 13 bases left between them. This CDR3 is built from 14 residues. CDR3 protein: CASSPLDRTYEQYF. DNA of the CDR3: TGTGCCAGCAGTCCTCTGGACAGAACCTACGAGCAGTACTTC. The entire variable domain, with the rest obtained from reference TRBV28 and TRBJ2-7, is as follows: DVKVTQSSRYLVKRTGEKVFLECVQDMDHENMFWYRQDPGLGLRLIYFSYDVKMKEKGDIPEGYSVSREKKERFSLILESASTNQTSMYLCASSPLDRTYEQYFGPGTRLTVT.

The rearrangement uses TRBV11-2 and TRBJ2-5; 11 nucleotides line up with TRBD2. The CDR3 has 18 amino acids. Germline CDR1 reads SGHAT; CDR2 reads FQNNGV. The junction had 9 bases not matched to a gene; V was cut back by 2 bases and J by 1 base. Here the CDR3 DNA reads TGTGCCAGCAGCTTAAGGCTAGCGGGGGGTGGAATCCAAGAGACCCAGTACTTC. As protein: CASSLRLAGGGIQETQYF.

This clone occurred once. The chain recombines TRBV2 with TRBJ1-5, with 7 bases aligning to TRBD1. This CDR3 has 14 amino acids. Unmatched junction bases numbered 3, after V lost 5 bases and J lost 2 bases. CDR1 and CDR2 (germline): SNHLY, FYNNEI. The CDR3, as DNA: TGTGCCAGCAGTTCCGGACAGGGCAATCAGCCCCAGCATTTT. Protein: CASSSGQGNQPQHF.